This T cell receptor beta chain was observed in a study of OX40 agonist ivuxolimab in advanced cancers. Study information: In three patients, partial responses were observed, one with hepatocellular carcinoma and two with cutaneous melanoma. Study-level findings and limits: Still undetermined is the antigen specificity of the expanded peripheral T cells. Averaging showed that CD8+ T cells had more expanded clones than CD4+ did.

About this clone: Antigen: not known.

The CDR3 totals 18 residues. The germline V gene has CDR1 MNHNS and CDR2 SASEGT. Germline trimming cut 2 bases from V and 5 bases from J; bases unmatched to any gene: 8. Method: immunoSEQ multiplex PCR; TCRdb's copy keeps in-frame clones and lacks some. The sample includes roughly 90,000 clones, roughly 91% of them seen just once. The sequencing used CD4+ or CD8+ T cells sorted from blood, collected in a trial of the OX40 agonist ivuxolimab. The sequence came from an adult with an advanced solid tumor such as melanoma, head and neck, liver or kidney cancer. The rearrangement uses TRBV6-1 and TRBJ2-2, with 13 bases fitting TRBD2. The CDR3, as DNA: TGTGCCAGCAGTGAACGGACTAGCGGGAGTCTAAAAACCGGGGAGCTGTTTTTT. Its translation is CASSERTSGSLKTGELFF.